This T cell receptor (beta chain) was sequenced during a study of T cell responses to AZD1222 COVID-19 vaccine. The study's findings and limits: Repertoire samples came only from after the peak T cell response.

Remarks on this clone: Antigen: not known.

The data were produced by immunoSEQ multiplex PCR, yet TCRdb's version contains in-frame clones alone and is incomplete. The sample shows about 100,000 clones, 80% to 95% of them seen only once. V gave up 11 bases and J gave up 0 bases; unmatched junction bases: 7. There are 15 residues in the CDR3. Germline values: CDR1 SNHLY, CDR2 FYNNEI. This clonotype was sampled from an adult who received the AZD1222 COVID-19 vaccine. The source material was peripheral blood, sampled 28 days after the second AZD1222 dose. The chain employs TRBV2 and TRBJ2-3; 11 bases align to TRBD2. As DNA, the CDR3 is TGTGCCCTGGTGACTAGCGGGACTAGCACAGATACGCAGTATTTT. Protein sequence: CALVTSGTSTDTQYF.